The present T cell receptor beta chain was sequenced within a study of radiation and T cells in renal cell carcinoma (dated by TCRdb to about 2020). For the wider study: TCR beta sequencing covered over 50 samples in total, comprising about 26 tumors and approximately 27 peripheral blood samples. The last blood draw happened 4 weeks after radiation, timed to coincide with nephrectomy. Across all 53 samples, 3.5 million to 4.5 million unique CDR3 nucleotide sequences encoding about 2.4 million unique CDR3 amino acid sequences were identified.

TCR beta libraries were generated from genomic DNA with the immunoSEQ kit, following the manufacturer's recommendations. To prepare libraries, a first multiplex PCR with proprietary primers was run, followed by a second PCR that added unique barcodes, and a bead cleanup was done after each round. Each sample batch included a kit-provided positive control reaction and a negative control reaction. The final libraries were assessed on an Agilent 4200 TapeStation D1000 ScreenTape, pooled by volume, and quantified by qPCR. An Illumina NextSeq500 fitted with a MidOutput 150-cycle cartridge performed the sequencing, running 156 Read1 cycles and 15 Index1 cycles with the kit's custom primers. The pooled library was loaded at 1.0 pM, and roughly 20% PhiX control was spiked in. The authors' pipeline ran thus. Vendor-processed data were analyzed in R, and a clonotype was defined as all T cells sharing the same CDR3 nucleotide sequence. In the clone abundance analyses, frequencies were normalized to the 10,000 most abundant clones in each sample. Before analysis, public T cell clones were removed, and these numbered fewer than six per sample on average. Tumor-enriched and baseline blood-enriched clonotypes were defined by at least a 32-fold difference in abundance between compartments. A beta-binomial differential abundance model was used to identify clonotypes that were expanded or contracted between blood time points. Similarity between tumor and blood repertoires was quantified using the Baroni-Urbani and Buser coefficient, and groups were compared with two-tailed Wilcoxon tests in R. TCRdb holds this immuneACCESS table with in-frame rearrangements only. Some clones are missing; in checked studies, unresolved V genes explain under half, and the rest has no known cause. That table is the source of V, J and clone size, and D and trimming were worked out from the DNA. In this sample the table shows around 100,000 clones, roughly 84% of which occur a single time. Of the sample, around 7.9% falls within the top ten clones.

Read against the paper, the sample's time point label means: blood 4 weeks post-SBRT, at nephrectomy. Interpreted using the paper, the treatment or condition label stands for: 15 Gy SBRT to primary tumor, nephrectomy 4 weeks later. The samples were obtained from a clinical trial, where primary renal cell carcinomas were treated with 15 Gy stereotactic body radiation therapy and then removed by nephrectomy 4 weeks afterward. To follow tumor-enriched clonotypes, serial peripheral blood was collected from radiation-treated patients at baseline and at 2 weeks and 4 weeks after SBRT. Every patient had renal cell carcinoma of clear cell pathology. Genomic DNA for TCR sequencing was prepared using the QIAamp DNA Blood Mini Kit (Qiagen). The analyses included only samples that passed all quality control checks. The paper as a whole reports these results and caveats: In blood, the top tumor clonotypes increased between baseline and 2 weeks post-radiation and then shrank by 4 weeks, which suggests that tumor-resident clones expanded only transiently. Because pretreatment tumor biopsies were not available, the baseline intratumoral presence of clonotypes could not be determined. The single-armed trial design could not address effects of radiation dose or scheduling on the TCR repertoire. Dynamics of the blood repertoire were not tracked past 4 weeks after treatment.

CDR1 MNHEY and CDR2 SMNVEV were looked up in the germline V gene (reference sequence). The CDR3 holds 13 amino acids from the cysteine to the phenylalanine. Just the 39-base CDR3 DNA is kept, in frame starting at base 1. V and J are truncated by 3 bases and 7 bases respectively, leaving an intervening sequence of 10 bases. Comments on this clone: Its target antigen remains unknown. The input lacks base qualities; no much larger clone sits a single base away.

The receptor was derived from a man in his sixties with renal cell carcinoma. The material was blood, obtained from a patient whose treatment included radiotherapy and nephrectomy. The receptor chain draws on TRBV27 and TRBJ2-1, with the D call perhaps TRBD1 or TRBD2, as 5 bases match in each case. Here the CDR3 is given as CASSLNWGNEQFF. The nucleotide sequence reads TGTGCCAGCAGTTTGAACTGGGGGAATGAGCAGTTCTTC.